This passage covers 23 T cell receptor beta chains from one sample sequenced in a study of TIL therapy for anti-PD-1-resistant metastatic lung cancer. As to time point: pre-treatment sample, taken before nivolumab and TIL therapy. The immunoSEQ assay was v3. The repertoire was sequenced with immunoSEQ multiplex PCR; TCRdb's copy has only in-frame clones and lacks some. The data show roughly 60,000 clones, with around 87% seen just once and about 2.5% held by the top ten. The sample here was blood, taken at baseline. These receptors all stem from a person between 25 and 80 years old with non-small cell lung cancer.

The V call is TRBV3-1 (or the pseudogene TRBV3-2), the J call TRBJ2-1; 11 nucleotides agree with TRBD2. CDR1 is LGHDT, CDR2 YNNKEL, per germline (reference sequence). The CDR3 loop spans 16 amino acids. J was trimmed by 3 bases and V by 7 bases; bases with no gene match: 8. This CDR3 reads CASTPRGTSGYNEQFF. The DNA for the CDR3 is TGTGCCAGCACCCCCCGGGGGACTAGCGGCTACAATGAGCAGTTCTTC.

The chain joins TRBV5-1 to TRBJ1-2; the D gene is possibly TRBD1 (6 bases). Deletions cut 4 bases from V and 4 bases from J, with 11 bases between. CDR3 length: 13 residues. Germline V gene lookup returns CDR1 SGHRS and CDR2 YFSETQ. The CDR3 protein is CASSPTGTYGYTF. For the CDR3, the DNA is TGCGCCAGCAGCCCAACAGGGACCTATGGCTACACCTTC.

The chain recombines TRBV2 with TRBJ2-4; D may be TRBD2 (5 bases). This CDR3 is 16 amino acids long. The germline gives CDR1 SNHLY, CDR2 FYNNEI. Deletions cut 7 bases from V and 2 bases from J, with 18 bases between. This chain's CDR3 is CASTEGLLNTKNIQYF. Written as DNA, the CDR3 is TGTGCCAGCACCGAGGGCCTCCTCAATACCAAAAACATTCAGTACTTC.

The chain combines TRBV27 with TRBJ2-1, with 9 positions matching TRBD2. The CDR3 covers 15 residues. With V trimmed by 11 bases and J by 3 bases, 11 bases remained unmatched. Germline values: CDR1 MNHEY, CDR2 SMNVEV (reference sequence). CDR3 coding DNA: TGTGCCCACGGGCTAGCGGGGACCCACTACAATGAGCAGTTCTTC. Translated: CAHGLAGTHYNEQFF.

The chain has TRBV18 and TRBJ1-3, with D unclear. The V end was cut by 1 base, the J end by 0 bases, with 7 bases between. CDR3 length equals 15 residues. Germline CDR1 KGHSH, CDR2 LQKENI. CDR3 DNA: TGTGCCAGCTCACCACGTTCTGTCTCTGGAAACACCATATATTTT. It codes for CASSPRSVSGNTIYF.

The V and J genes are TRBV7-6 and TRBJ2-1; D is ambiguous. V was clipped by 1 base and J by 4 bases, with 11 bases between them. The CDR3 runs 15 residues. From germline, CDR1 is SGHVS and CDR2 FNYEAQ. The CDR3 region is CASSLGTGSYNEQFF. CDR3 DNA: TGTGCCAGCAGCTTAGGGACGGGCTCGTACAATGAGCAGTTCTTC. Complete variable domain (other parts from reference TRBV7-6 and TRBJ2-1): GAGVSQSPRYKVTKRGQDVALRCDPISGHVSLYWYRQALGQGPEFLTYFNYEAQQDKSGLPNDRFSAERPEGSISTLTIQRTEQRDSAMYRCASSLGTGSYNEQFFGPGTRLTVL.

This CDR3 reads CASSSRIEQFF. The CDR3 nucleotides read TGTGCCAGCAGCTCCCGAATAGAGCAGTTCTTC. J is TRBJ2-1 and V is TRBV11-1; D gene uncertain. V dropped 4 bases and J dropped 10 bases, with 8 bases sitting between them. Germline V CDR1 and CDR2: SGHAT, FQDESV (reference sequence). The CDR3 consists of 11 residues.

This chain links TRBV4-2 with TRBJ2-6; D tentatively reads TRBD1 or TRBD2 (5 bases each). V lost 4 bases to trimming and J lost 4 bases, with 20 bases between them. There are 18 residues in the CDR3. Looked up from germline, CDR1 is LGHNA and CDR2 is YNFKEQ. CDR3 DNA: TGTGCCAGCAGCCCAACCGGGACGGTTACTTACGGGGCCAACGTCCTGACTTTC. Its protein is CASSPTGTVTYGANVLTF.

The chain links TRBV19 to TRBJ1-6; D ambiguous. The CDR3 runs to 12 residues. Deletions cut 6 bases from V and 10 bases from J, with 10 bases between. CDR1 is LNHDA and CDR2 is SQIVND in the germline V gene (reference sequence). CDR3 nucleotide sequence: TGTGCCAGTAGCATCTGGGAGTCACCCCTCCACTTT. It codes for CASSIWESPLHF. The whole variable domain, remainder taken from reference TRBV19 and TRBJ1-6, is DGGITQSPKYLFRKEGQNVTLSCEQNLNHDAMYWYRQDPGQGLRLIYYSQIVNDFQKGDIAEGYSVSREKKESFPLTVTSAQKNPTAFYLCASSIWESPLHFGNGTRLTVT.

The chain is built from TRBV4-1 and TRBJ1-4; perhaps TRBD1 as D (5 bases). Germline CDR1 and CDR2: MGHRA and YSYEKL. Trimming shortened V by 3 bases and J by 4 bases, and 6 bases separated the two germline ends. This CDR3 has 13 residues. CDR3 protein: CASSHQGNEKLFF. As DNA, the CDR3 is TGCGCCAGCAGCCATCAGGGTAATGAAAAACTGTTTTTT.

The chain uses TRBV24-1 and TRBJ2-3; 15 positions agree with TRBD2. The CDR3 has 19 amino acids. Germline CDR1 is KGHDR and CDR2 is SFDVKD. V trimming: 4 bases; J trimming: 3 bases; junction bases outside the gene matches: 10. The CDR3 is CATSDIMTGLAGGTDTQYF. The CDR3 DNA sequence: TGTGCCACCAGTGACATAATGACGGGACTAGCGGGAGGTACAGATACGCAGTATTTT.

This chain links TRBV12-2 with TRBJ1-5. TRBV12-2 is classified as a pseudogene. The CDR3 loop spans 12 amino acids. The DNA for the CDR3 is TGTGCAAGTCGCTTAGTTTTCCGGCCCCAGCATTTT. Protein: CASRLVFRPQHF.

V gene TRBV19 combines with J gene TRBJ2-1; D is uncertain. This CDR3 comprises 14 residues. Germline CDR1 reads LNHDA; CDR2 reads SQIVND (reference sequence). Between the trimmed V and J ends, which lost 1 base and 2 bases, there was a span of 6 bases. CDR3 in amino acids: CASSIVPPYNEQFF. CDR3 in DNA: TGTGCCAGTAGTATAGTCCCCCCCTACAATGAGCAGTTCTTC.

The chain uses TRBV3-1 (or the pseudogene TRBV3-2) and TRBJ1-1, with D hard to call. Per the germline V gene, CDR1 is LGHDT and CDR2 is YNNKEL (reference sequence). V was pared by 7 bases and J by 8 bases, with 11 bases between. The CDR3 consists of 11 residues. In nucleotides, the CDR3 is TGTGCCAGCACGGGCCCCGCAGAAGCTTTCTTT. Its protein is CASTGPAEAFF.

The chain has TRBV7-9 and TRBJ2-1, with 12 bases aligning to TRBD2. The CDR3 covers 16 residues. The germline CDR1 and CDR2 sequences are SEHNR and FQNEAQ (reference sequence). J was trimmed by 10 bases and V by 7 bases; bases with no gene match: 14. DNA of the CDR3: TGTGCCAGCACCAACCGACTAGCGGGAGACCTGGGGGAGCAGTTCTTC. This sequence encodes CASTNRLAGDLGEQFF.

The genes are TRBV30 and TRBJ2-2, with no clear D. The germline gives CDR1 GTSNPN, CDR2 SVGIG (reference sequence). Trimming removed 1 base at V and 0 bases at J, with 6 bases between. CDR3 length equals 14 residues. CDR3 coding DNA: TGTGCCTGGAGTGGAGGAACGAACACCGGGGAGCTGTTTTTT. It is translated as CAWSGGTNTGELFF. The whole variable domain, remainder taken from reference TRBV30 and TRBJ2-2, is SQTIHQWPATLVQPVGSPLSLECTVEGTSNPNLYWYRQAAGRGLQLLFYSVGIGQISSEVPQNLSASRPQDRQFILSSKKLLLSDSGFYLCAWSGGTNTGELFFGEGSRLTVL.

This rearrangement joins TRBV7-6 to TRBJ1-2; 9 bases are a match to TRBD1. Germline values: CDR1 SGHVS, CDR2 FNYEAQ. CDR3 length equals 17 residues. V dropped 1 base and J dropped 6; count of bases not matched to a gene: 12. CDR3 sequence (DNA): TGTGCCAGCAGCTTAGACGGTGCCGAGGGACAGGGCAATGGCTACACCTTC. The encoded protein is CASSLDGAEGQGNGYTF.

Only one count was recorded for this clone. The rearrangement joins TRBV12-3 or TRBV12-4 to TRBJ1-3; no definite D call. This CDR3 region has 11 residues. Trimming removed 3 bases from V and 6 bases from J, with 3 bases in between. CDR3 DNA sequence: TGTGCCAGCAGTTTGGAAAACACCATATATTTT. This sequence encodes CASSLENTIYF.

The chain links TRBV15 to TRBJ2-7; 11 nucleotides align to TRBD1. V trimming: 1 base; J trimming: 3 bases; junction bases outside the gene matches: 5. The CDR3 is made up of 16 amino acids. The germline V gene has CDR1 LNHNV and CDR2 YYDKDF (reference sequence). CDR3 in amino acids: CATSRVRTGGFYEQYF. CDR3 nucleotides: TGTGCCACCAGCAGAGTGAGGACAGGGGGCTTCTACGAGCAGTACTTC.

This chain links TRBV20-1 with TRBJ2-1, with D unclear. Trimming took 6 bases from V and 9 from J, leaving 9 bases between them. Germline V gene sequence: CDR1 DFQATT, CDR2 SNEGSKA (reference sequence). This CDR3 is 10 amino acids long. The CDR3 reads CSAKTPEQFF. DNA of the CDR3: TGCAGTGCCAAGACCCCTGAGCAGTTCTTC.

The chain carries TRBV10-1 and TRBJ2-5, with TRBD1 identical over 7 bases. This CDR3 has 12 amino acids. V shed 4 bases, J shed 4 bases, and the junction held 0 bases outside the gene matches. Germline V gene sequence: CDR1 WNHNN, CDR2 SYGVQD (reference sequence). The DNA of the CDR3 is TGCGCCAGCAGTGGGACAGGAGAGACCCAGTACTTC. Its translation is CASSGTGETQYF.

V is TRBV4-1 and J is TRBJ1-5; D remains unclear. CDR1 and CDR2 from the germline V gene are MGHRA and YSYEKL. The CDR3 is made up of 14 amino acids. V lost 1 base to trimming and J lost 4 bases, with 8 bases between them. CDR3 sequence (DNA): TGCGCCAGCAGCCAAGTAGTGGGGAATCAGCCCCAGCATTTT. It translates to CASSQVVGNQPQHF.

DNA of the CDR3: TGTGCCAGCAGCCGAAGACAGGTATCCTACGAGCAGTACTTC. This codes for CASSRRQVSYEQYF. J is TRBJ2-7 and V is TRBV6-5; D may be TRBD1 (6 bases). This CDR3 spans 14 amino acids. V lost 6 bases to trimming and J lost 1 base, with 13 bases between them. CDR1 and CDR2 (germline): MNHEY, SVGAGI.